This TCR beta chain stems from a study of OX40 agonist ivuxolimab in advanced cancers. Study at large: Each patient was given ivuxolimab into a vein every 2 weeks, at 0.01 to 10 mg/kg.

Clones were read by immunoSEQ multiplex PCR, and TCRdb kept only the in-frame ones, dropping some. The sample yields roughly 91,000 clones, 85% to 90% seen once. This CDR3 spans 15 amino acids. Losses at the gene ends were 2 bases for V and 7 bases for J; bases not matched to a gene: 4. Per germline, CDR1 KGHSH and CDR2 LQKENI. The rearrangement uses TRBV18 and TRBJ2-2; TRBD1 agrees at 10 bases. The source of this sequence is an adult with an advanced solid tumor such as melanoma, head and neck, liver or kidney cancer. The material was CD4+ or CD8+ T cells sorted from blood, obtained in a trial of the OX40 agonist ivuxolimab. The CDR3 loop reads CASSPARTGGGELFF. The CDR3 DNA reads as TGTGCCAGCTCACCAGCGAGGACAGGGGGCGGGGAGCTGTTTTTT.